This T cell receptor beta chain is drawn from a study of ipilimumab plus nivolumab after autologous stem cell transplantation. Across the whole study: Patients received a median of roughly 5 ipilimumab and roughly eight nivolumab doses. The DLBCL cohort had primary refractory and relapsed disease, with 18-month progression-free survival of approximately 87% and 28%. Study-level results: Per the authors, repertoire, Treg and microbiota data justify further study.

To note about this clone: Its antigen is not known.

Checkpoint therapy with ipilimumab 1 mg/kg began 14 to 28 days after transplant. TCRdb keeps only in-frame clones here, not all; method: immunoSEQ multiplex PCR. This table holds 15,000 to 20,000 clones, roughly four fifths found once. Trimming left V 5 bases short and J 2 bases short, with 12 bases between. The CDR3 totals 14 residues. Germline CDR1 is SGHKS and CDR2 is YYEKEE (reference sequence). The sample consisted of PBMCs, taken in a trial of ipilimumab plus nivolumab as post-transplant consolidation. The V call is TRBV5-5, the J call TRBJ2-3, with D possibly called TRBD1 or TRBD2 (5 bases each). The origin of this receptor is a male donor with diffuse large B-cell lymphoma. CDR3 coding DNA: TGTGCCAGCAGGCTGTGGGGGATCACAGATACGCAGTATTTT. It codes for CASRLWGITDTQYF.